Below are 19 T cell receptor beta chains sequenced from a single sample in a study of shared clonotypes between healthy human individuals. Produced via immunoSEQ multiplex PCR; TCRdb's table is partial and in-frame only. The repertoire includes millions of clones, roughly 92% of them detected once, and roughly 0.13% sits in the top ten. What was sequenced was naive CD4+ T cells sorted from blood. Subset described: CD45RA+ positively selected. The receptors stem from a young man in good health.

The genes are TRBV25-1 and TRBJ1-1; TRBD1 matches 7 bases. CDR3 length equals 15 residues. J was trimmed by 5 bases and V by 4 bases; bases with no gene match: 10. Germline V gene lookup returns CDR1 MGHDK and CDR2 SYGVNS. The CDR3 sequence is CASSAVDREGTEAFF. In DNA form, the CDR3 reads TGTGCCAGCAGTGCCGTTGACAGGGAGGGGACTGAAGCTTTCTTT.

The V and J genes are TRBV18 and TRBJ2-5; TRBD2 matches at 9 bases. V trimming: 4 bases; J trimming: 4 bases; junction bases outside the gene matches: 10. In germline, CDR1 is KGHSH, CDR2 LQKENI. This CDR3 contains 16 residues. DNA of the CDR3: TGTGCCAGCTCACTCTGGGCTAGCGGGACCGGAGAGACCCAGTACTTC. Encoded protein: CASSLWASGTGETQYF.

This chain uses TRBV6-1 with TRBJ1-4; no reliable D call. This CDR3 comprises 14 residues. Per the germline V gene, CDR1 is MNHNS and CDR2 is SASEGT. The V end was cut by 1 base, the J end by 3 bases, with 6 bases between. The CDR3 sequence is CASSEGPANEKLFF. The CDR3 DNA sequence: TGTGCCAGCAGTGAAGGGCCTGCTAATGAAAAACTGTTTTTT.

The rearrangement links TRBV6-1 to TRBJ2-1; TRBD2 is a possible D gene (5 bases). V was cut by 5 bases and J by 5 bases, with 7 bases left in between. CDR3 length equals 12 residues. CDR1 and CDR2 from the germline V gene are MNHNS and SASEGT. The CDR3 sequence is CASSRGHNEQFF. The DNA of the CDR3 is TGTGCCAGCAGTCGAGGGCACAATGAGCAGTTCTTC.

This chain links TRBV2 with TRBJ1-1, with D possibly TRBD1 on 5 matching bases. Germline CDR1 reads SNHLY; CDR2 reads FYNNEI. The V gene lost 5 bases and the J gene lost 4 bases, with 11 bases spanning the gap. The CDR3 contains 13 residues. The CDR3 is CASSQGWITEAFF. The CDR3 nucleotides read TGTGCCAGCAGTCAGGGTTGGATCACTGAAGCTTTCTTT. The full variable domain, in which reference TRBV2 and TRBJ1-1 provide the parts outside the CDR3, is EPEVTQTPSHQVTQMGQEVILRCVPISNHLYFYWYRQILGQKVEFLVSFYNNEISEKSEIFDDQFSVERPDGSNFTLKIRSTKLEDSAMYFCASSQGWITEAFFGQGTRLTVV.

The chain recombines TRBV7-6 with TRBJ2-1; TRBD2 might be the D (6 bases). V lost 5 bases to trimming and J lost 11 bases, with 19 bases between them. Germline V gene lookup returns CDR1 SGHVS and CDR2 FNYEAQ. The CDR3 is 14 amino acids. DNA for the CDR3: TGTGCCAGCAGCAAAGGGACTGGCCCAGATAAGCAGTTCTTC. Protein sequence: CASSKGTGPDKQFF.

V is TRBV9 and J is TRBJ1-2; D gene ambiguous. The length of the CDR3 is 14 residues. Germline V CDR1 and CDR2: SGDLS, YYNGEE. V gave up 3 bases and J gave up 3 bases, with 12 bases separating them. CDR3 in DNA: TGTGCCAGCAGCGCCGGGGTGACGGACTATGGCTACACCTTC. Protein product: CASSAGVTDYGYTF.

This clone was seen a few times. This sequence joins TRBV6-1 and TRBJ1-2, with D possibly TRBD1 on 6 matching bases. V lost 3 bases and J lost 4, with 12 bases in between. CDR1 and CDR2 from the germline V gene are MNHNS and SASEGT. The CDR3 extends over 14 amino acids. The CDR3 sequence: CASSEWTAIYGYTF. As DNA, the CDR3 is TGTGCCAGCAGTGAGTGGACAGCGATCTATGGCTACACCTTC.

Note on this clone: Other DNA sequences in this specimen translate into the identical CDR3. The V and J genes are TRBV5-1 and TRBJ2-3; no clear D gene. Trimming left V 0 bases short and J 2 bases short, with 4 bases between. This CDR3 spans 13 amino acids. Germline V CDR1 and CDR2: SGHRS, YFSETQ. The CDR3 sequence is CASSLAFTDTQYF. CDR3 coding DNA: TGCGCCAGCAGCTTGGCGTTCACAGATACGCAGTATTTT. Combining the CDR3 with reference TRBV5-1 and TRBJ2-3 gives the whole variable domain KAGVTQTPRYLIKTRGQQVTLSCSPISGHRSVSWYQQTPGQGLQFLFEYFSETQRNKGNFPGRFSGRQFSNSRSEMNVSTLELGDSALYLCASSLAFTDTQYFGPGTRLTVL.

The chain employs TRBV5-6 and TRBJ2-1; maybe TRBD1 (5 bases). This CDR3 is 14 amino acids long. Trimming removed 4 bases at V and 0 bases at J, with 8 bases between. The germline V gene has CDR1 SGHDT and CDR2 YYEEEE. The CDR3 loop reads CASSRQSSYNEQFF. The CDR3 DNA is TGTGCCAGCAGCCGACAGAGCTCCTACAATGAGCAGTTCTTC.

The chain joins TRBV2 to TRBJ2-5, with D perhaps matching TRBD1 or TRBD2 (5 bases each). This CDR3 contains 13 residues. V lost 8 bases and J 1 base, leaving 11 bases between the germline ends. In germline, CDR1 is SNHLY, CDR2 FYNNEI. CDR3 coding DNA: TGTGCCAGCGGGGGACGGATCCAAGAGACCCAGTACTTC. Translated: CASGGRIQETQYF.

This sequence joins TRBV18 and TRBJ2-7; D remains ambiguous. This CDR3 has 14 amino acids. V lost 0 bases to trimming and J lost 2 bases, with 8 bases between them. Germline V CDR1 and CDR2: KGHSH, LQKENI. The CDR3 DNA is TGTGCCAGCTCACCACCGGCCCAGGCCTACGAGCAGTACTTC. It translates to CASSPPAQAYEQYF.

In its sample, this clone was seen a few times. V is TRBV30 and J is TRBJ1-2; D remains ambiguous. The ends were cut back, 0 bases at V and 0 bases at J, with 8 bases in the middle. Germline lookup yields CDR1 GTSNPN and CDR2 SVGIG (reference sequence). The length of the CDR3 is 14 residues. Written as DNA, the CDR3 is TGTGCCTGGAGTGTTATCAGAGCTAACTATGGCTACACCTTC. This codes for CAWSVIRANYGYTF. Using reference TRBV30 and TRBJ1-2 for the parts outside the CDR3, the full variable domain is SQTIHQWPATLVQPVGSPLSLECTVEGTSNPNLYWYRQAAGRGLQLLFYSVGIGQISSEVPQNLSASRPQDRQFILSSKKLLLSDSGFYLCAWSVIRANYGYTFGSGTRLTVV.

DNA of the CDR3: TGTGCCAGCAGCTTATCTCTTGATACGCAGTATTTT. This encodes CASSLSLDTQYF. The V gene is TRBV5-4, the J gene TRBJ2-3; D gene unclear. Germline V lookup: CDR1 SGHNT, CDR2 YYREEE (reference sequence). The CDR3 length is 12 residues. The ends were cut back, 2 bases at V and 6 bases at J, with 7 bases in the middle. Full variable domain (outside the CDR3, taken from reference TRBV5-4 and TRBJ2-3): ETGVTQSPTHLIKTRGQQVTLRCSSQSGHNTVSWYQQALGQGPQFIFQYYREEENGRGNFPPRFSGLQFPNYSSELNVNALELDDSALYLCASSLSLDTQYFGPGTRLTVL.

The chain joins TRBV10-1 to TRBJ2-3, with 10 bases fitting TRBD1. This CDR3 contains 13 residues. From germline, CDR1 is WNHNN and CDR2 SYGVQD (reference sequence). The V segment lost 9 bases and the J segment 1 base; nucleotides outside the gene matches: 1. CDR3 amino acids: CASGQGGTDTQYF. The CDR3 DNA follows: TGCGCCAGTGGACAGGGGGGCACAGATACGCAGTATTTT.

The chain uses TRBV30 and TRBJ2-3, with a weak D call TRBD1 (6 bases). The CDR3 spans 15 residues. CDR1 and CDR2 (germline): GTSNPN, SVGIG (reference sequence). Trimming stripped 4 bases from V and 0 bases from J, with 14 bases between. DNA of the CDR3: TGTGCCTGGACAGGATGGGGGCCTAGCACAGATACGCAGTATTTT. This translates into CAWTGWGPSTDTQYF.

This clone has just one count. The chain recombines TRBV19 with TRBJ2-7; TRBD2 might be the D (5 bases). Germline loops: CDR1 LNHDA, CDR2 SQIVND (reference sequence). The CDR3 covers 16 residues. The V and J ends lost 8 bases and 6 bases respectively, with 26 bases between them. The CDR3: CASSPIGGPPLGEQYF. The CDR3 nucleotides are TGTGCCAGTTCCCCCATCGGAGGTCCCCCCCTTGGCGAGCAGTACTTC. The variable domain in full, with the rest retrieved from reference TRBV19 and TRBJ2-7, is DGGITQSPKYLFRKEGQNVTLSCEQNLNHDAMYWYRQDPGQGLRLIYYSQIVNDFQKGDIAEGYSVSREKKESFPLTVTSAQKNPTAFYLCASSPIGGPPLGEQYFGPGTRLTVT.

As regards this clone: At one end the junction does not follow the germline gene, possibly because of a read error. The J gene is TRBJ2-5, the V gene TRBV7-7; TRBD2 agrees at 7 bases. The CDR3 is made up of 15 amino acids. The germline V gene has CDR1 SSHAT and CDR2 FNYEAQ (reference sequence). CDR3 coding DNA: TGTGCTAGCAGCTTAAATGGGCGCGGGGGAGAGACCCAGTACTTC. Encoded protein: CASSLNGRGGETQYF.

V and J are TRBV5-1 and TRBJ1-1, with D tentatively TRBD1 (6 bases). The CDR3 has 16 amino acids. Germline-derived CDR1 and CDR2 are SGHRS and YFSETQ. The V end was cut by 4 bases, the J end by 3 bases, with 19 bases between. This CDR3 is CASSPFPGAGYTEAFF. In DNA, the CDR3 is TGCGCCAGCAGCCCGTTTCCAGGGGCAGGGTACACTGAAGCTTTCTTT.